Listed below are T cell receptor beta chains from one sample, sequenced in a study of blood T cell repertoires in COVID-19. Only in-frame clones appear in the TCRdb table, and some are missing; sequencing was by immunoSEQ multiplex PCR. The table shows around 150,000 clones, with approximately 88% occurring only once. Sequenced sample: peripheral blood. Receptors were obtained from a human donor in a cohort sampled during active COVID-19. Each CDR3 is given with its conserved first and last residue. A D gene is named only where the DNA matches it firmly. A clone size is listed for some rows: how often the clone was seen (once, few, many), or a class if it is expanded.

J | V | size | D | CDR3 | DNA
TRBJ1-2 | TRBV30 | - | - | CAWSVRQAYGYTF | TGTGCCTGGAGTGTCAGACAGGCTTATGGCTACACCTTC
TRBJ2-7 | TRBV9 | - | - | CASSQREIPYEQHF | TGTGCCAGCAGCCAAAGGGAGATCCCCTACGAGCAGCACTTC
TRBJ1-1 | TRBV2 | - | TRBD1 | CASSEGTGGGRTEAFF | TGTGCCAGCAGTGAAGGGACAGGGGGGGGTCGCACTGAAGCTTTCTTT
TRBJ2-1 | TRBV7-8 | - | TRBD2 | CASRSTTGGSYNEQFF | TGTGCCAGCAGATCAACCACGGGGGGGTCCTACAATGAGCAGTTCTTC
TRBJ2-1 | TRBV24-1 | - | TRBD2 | CATSGPLADSGSGFF | TGTGCCACCAGTGGCCCTCTGGCAGATAGCGGGAGTGGGTTCTTC
TRBJ2-7 | TRBV3-1/TRBV3-2 | - | - | CASSQGRSLYEQYF | TGTGCCAGCAGCCAAGGCAGGTCTCTCTACGAGCAGTACTTC
TRBJ2-7 | TRBV11-3 | - | TRBD1 | CASSLGDRGFPYEQYF | TGTGCCAGCAGCTTAGGGGACAGGGGATTCCCCTACGAGCAGTACTTC
TRBJ2-4 | TRBV7-8 | - | - | CASSLSRKNIQYF | TGTGCCAGCAGCTTATCGAGGAAAAACATTCAGTACTTC
TRBJ1-1 | TRBV5-6 | - | - | CASSFSLAPEAFF | TGTGCCAGCAGCTTCTCATTGGCTCCCGAAGCTTTCTTT
TRBJ1-2 | TRBV10-3 | - | - | CAISAAGTHGYTF | TGTGCCATCAGTGCGGCAGGGACTCATGGCTACACCTTC
TRBJ1-1 | TRBV3-1/TRBV3-2 | few | TRBD1 | CASSRKIRDRGPMGTEAFF | TGTGCCAGCAGCCGAAAAATCCGGGACAGGGGCCCTATGGGCACTGAAGCTTTCTTT
TRBJ2-5 | TRBV10-3 | - | TRBD2 | CATGDSGGGGETQYF | TGTGCCACCGGTGATTCGGGAGGGGGGGGAGAGACCCAGTACTTC
TRBJ2-7 | TRBV5-1 | - | - | CASSLGGQIYEQYF | TGCGCCAGCAGCTTGGGGGGGCAGATATACGAGCAGTACTTC
TRBJ1-3 | TRBV6-5 | - | - | CASSVFLGDGNTIYF | TGTGCCAGCAGCGTCTTCCTAGGGGATGGAAACACCATATATTTT